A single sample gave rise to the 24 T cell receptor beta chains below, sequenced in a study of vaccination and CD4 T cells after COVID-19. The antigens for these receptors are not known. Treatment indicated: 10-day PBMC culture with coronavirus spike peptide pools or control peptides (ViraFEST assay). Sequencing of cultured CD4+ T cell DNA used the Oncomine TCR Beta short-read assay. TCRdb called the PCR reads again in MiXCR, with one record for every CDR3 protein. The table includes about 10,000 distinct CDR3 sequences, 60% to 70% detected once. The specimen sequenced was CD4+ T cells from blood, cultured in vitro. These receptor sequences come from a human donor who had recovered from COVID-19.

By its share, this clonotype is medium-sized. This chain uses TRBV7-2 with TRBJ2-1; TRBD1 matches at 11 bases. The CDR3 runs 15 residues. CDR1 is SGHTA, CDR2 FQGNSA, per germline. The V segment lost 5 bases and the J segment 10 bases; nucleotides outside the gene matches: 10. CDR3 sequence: CASSPPDRGLGEQFF. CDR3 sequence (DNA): TGTGCCAGCAGCCCCCCGGACAGGGGGCTAGGGGAGCAGTTCTTC.

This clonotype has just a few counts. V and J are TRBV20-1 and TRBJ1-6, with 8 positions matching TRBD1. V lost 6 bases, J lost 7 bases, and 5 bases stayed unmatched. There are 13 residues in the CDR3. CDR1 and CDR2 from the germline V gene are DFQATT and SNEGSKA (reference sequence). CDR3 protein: CSARTGHNSPLHF. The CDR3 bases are TGCAGTGCCCGGACAGGGCACAATTCACCCCTCCACTTT.

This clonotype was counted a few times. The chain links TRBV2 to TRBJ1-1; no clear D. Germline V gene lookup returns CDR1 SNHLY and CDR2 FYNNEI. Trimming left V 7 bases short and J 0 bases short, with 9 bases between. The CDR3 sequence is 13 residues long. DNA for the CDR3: TGTGCCAGCAAGGACGGCCTGAACACTGAAGCTTTCTTT. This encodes CASKDGLNTEAFF.

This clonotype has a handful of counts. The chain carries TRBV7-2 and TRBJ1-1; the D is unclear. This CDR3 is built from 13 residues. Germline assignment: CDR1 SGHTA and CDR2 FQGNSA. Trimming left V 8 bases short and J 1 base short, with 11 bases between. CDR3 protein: CASSSQQNTEAFF. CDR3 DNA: TGTGCCAGCTCAAGCCAACAGAACACTGAAGCTTTCTTT.

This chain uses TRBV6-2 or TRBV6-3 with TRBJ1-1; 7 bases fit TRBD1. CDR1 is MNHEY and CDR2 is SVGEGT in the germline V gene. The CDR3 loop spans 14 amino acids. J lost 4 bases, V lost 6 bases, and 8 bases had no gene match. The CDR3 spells CASSETGRGTEAFF. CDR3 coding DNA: TGTGCCAGCAGCGAGACAGGGCGAGGCACTGAAGCTTTCTTT.

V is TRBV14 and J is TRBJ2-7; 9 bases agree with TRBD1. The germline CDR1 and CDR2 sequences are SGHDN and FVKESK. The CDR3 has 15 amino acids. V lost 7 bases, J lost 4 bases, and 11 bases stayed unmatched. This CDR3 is CASNRSGTGKYEQYF. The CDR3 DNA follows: TGTGCCAGCAACCGTTCCGGGACAGGGAAATACGAGCAGTACTTC.

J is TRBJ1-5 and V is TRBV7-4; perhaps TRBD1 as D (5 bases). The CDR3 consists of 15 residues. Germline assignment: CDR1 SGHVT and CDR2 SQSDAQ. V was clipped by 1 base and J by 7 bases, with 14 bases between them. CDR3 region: CASSLGWGVEQPQHF. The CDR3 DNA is TGTGCCAGCAGCTTAGGTTGGGGGGTAGAGCAGCCCCAGCATTTT.

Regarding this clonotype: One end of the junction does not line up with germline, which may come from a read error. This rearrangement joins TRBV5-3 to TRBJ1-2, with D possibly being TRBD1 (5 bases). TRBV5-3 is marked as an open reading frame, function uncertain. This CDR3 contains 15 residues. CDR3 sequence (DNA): TGTGCCAGCAGCTTGTGGGGGGATTCGAACTATGGCTACACCTTC. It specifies CASSLWGDSNYGYTF.

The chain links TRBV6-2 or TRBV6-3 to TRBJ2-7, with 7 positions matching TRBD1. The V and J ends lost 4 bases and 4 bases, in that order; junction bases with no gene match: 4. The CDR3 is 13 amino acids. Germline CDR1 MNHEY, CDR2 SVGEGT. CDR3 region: CASSLGQRYEQYF. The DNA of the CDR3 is TGTGCCAGCAGTTTGGGACAGCGTTACGAGCAGTACTTC.

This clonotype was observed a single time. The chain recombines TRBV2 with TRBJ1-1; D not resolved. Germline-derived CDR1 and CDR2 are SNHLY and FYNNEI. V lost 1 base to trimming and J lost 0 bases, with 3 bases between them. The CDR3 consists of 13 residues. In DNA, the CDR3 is TGTGCCAGCAGTGAAGAGATGAACACTGAAGCTTTCTTT. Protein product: CASSEEMNTEAFF.

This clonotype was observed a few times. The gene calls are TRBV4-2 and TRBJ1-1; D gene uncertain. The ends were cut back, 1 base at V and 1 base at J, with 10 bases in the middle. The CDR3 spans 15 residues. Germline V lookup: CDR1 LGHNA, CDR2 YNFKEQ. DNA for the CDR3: TGTGCCAGCAGCCAAGGTAGTGGCGGGAACACTGAAGCTTTCTTT. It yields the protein CASSQGSGGNTEAFF.

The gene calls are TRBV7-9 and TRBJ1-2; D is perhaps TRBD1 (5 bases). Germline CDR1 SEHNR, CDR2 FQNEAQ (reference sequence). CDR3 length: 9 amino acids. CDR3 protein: CASGGSYTF. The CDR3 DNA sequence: TGTGCTAGCGGGGGGAGTTACACCTTC.

The CDR3 DNA reads TGCAGTGCTAGAAATCGCTTAGGTAGCGGGTTCCAAGAGACCCAGTACTTC. This translates into CSARNRLGSGFQETQYF. The chain links TRBV20-1 to TRBJ2-5, with 7 bases that match TRBD2. The germline CDR1 and CDR2 sequences are DFQATT and SNEGSKA (reference sequence). There are 17 residues in the CDR3. With V trimmed by 2 bases and J by 1 base, 13 bases remained unmatched.

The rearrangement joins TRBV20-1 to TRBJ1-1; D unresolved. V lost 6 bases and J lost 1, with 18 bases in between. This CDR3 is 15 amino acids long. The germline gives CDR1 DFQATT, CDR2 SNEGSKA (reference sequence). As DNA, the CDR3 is TGCAGTGCGCCGCTACACAACGGTCGGAACACTGAAGCTTTCTTT. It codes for CSAPLHNGRNTEAFF.

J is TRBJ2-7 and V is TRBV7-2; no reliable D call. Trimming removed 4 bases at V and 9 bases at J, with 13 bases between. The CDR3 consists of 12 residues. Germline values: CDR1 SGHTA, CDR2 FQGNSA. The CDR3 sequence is CASSSAAAPQYF. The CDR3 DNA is TGTGCCAGCAGCTCAGCCGCGGCCCCGCAGTACTTC.

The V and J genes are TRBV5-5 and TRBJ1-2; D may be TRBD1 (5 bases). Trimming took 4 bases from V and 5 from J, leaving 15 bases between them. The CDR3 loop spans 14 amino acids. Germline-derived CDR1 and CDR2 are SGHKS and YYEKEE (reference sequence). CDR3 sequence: CASSHPGREYGYTF. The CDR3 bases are TGTGCCAGCAGCCACCCAGGGCGCGAATATGGCTACACCTTC.

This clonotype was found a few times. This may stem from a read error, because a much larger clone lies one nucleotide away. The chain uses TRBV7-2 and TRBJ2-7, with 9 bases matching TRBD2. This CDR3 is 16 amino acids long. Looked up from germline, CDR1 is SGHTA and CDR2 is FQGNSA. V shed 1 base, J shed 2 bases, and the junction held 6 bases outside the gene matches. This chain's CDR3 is CASSLVHGGGAYEQYF. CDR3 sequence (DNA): TGTGCCAGCAGCTTAGTGCACGGCGGGGGGGCCTACGAGCAGTACTTC.

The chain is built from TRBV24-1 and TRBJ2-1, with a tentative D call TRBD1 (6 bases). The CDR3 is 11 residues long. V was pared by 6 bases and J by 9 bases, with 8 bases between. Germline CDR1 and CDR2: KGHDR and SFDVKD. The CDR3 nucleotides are TGTGCCACCAGTTCAGGGGCTGAGCAGTTCTTC. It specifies CATSSGAEQFF.

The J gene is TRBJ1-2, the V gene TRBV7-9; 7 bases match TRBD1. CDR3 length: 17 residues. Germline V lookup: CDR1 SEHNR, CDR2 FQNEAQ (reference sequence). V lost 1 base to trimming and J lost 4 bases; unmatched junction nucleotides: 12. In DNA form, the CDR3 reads TGTGCCAGCAGCTTAGGACAGGGCGGCCGTCTCCTCTATGGCTACACCTTC. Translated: CASSLGQGGRLLYGYTF.

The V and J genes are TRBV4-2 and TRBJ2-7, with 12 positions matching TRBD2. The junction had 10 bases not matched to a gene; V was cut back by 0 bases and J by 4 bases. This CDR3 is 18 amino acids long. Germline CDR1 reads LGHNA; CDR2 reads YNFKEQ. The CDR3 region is CASSQDRSRTSGIYEQYF. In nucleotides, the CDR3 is TGTGCCAGCAGCCAAGACAGGTCCAGGACTAGCGGGATTTACGAGCAGTACTTC.

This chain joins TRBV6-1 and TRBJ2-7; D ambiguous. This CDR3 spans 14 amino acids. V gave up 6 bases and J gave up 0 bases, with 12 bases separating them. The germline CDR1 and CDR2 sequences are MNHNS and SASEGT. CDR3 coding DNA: TGTGCCAGCAGATCCGGACGGAGCTCCTACGAGCAGTACTTC. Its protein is CASRSGRSSYEQYF.

The CDR3 nucleotides are TGTGCCAGCAGTAATTCGCCGGGACAGGGGGCAGAGACCCAGTACTTC. This gives the protein CASSNSPGQGAETQYF. V usage is TRBV6-1 and J usage is TRBJ2-5; 12 positions match TRBD1. Germline CDR1 MNHNS, CDR2 SASEGT. CDR3 length: 16 residues. The J segment lost 4 bases and the V segment lost 5 bases, leaving 8 bases of the junction unmatched.

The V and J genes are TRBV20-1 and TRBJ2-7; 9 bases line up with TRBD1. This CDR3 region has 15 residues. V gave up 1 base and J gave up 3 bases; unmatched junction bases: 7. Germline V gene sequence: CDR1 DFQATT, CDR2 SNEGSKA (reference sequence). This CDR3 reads CSARGGTGLIYEQYF. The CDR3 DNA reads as TGCAGTGCTAGAGGTGGGACAGGGCTAATCTACGAGCAGTACTTC.

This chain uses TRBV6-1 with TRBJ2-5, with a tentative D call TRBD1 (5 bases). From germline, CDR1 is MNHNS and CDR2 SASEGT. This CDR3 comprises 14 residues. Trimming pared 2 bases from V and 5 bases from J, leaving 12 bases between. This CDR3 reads CASSELGAGETQYF. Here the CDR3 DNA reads TGTGCCAGCAGTGAATTAGGGGCCGGGGAGACCCAGTACTTC.